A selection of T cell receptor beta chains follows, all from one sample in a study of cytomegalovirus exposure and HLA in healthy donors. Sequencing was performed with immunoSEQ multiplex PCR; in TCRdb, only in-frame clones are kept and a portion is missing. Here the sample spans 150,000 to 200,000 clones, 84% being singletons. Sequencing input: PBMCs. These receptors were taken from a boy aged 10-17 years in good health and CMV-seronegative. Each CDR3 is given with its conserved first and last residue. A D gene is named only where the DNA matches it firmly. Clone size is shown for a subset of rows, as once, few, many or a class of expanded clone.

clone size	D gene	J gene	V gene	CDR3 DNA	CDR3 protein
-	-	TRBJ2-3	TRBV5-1	TGCGCCAGCAGCTATGGGGACACATACACAGATACGCAGTATTTT	CASSYGDTYTDTQYF
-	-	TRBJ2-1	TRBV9	TGTGCCAGCAGCGCCCTAGTTCGAAACTACAATGAGCAGTTCTTC	CASSALVRNYNEQFF
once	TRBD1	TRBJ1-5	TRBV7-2	TGTGCCAGCAGCACGGACAGGGTTCAGCCCCAGCATTTT	CASSTDRVQPQHF
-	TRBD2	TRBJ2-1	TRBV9	TGTGCCAGCAGCACTAGCGGGCAATCAGGAGAGCAGTTCTTC	CASSTSGQSGEQFF
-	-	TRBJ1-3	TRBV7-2	TGTGCCAGCAGCTTATCCAGGGTGAGGGGAAACACCATATATTTT	CASSLSRVRGNTIYF
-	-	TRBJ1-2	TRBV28	TGTGCCAGCACCCTGTTAGGGGGGGGAATTAACTATGGCTACACCTTC	CASTLLGGGINYGYTF
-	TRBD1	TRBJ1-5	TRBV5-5	TGTGCCAGCAGTCATACAGGGGAGGTTGAGCCCCAGCATTTT	CASSHTGEVEPQHF
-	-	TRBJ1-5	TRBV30	TGTGCCTGGAGGAACTCCTGGGGGGTGAATCAGCCCCAGCATTTT	CAWRNSWGVNQPQHF
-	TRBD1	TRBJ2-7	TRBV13	TGTGCCAGCAGCTGGACAGGGGCCGAGCAGTACTTC	CASSWTGAEQYF
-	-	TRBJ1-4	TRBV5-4	TGTGCCAGCAGCTTGCAGGGTGGGGTGCCAACTAATGAAAAACTGTTTTTT	CASSLQGGVPTNEKLFF
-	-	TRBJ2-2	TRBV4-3	TGCGCCAGCAGCCAAGAGCCCTTTCCCCCGGGAAGTCTGAACACCGGGGAGCTGTTTTTT	CASSQEPFPPGSLNTGELFF
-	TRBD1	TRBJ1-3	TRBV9	TGTGCCAGCAGCGGACGGGACAGGGCCTCTGGAAACACCATATATTTT	CASSGRDRASGNTIYF
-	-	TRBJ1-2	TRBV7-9	TGTGCCAGCAGTTTCGACTATGGCTACACCTTC	CASSFDYGYTF
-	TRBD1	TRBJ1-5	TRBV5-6	TGTGCCAGCAGCCGGACAGGGTTTGCTCAGCCCCAGCATTTT	CASSRTGFAQPQHF
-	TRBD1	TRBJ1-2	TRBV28	TGTGCCAGCAGTGTGGACAGGGGGCGCGCGGGCTACACCTTC	CASSVDRGRAGYTF
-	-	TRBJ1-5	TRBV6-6	TGTGCCAGCATCAAAGGGGGGGGTCAGCCCCAGCATTTT	CASIKGGGQPQHF
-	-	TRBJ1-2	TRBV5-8	TGTGCCAGCAGCTCCAGGGTTAGGGGCTACACCTTC	CASSSRVRGYTF
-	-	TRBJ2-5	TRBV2	TGTGCCAGCAGGTTGAGGGACCAAGAGACCCAGTACTTC	CASRLRDQETQYF
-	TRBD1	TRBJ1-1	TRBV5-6	TGTGCCAGCACCACCCCGGGACAGGCGTTAAATGAAGCTTTCTTT	CASTTPGQALNEAFF
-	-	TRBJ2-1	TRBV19	TGTGCCAGTAGTATCGGTACAGGGGGAGGGAATGAGCAGTTCTTC	CASSIGTGGGNEQFF
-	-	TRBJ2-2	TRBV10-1	TGCGCCAGCAGTGATCGTGACTTCACCGGGGAGCTGTTTTTT	CASSDRDFTGELFF
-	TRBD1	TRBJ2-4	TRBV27	TGTGCCAGCAGTCAACCCAGGGGGATGTGGGCCAAAAACATTCAGTACTTC	CASSQPRGMWAKNIQYF
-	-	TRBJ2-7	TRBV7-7	TGTGCTAGCAGCCCTGCGACGGGAGGGGGCCACGAGCAGTACTTC	CASSPATGGGHEQYF
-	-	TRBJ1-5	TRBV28	TGTGCCAGCAGTTACACCGATCATAGCAATCAGCCCCAGCATTTT	CASSYTDHSNQPQHF
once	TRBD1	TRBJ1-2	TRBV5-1	TGCGCCAGCAGCTTGACAGGGGGAAACTATGGCTACACCTTC	CASSLTGGNYGYTF
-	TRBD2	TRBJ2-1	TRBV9	TGTGCCAGCAACCCGCCGGGACTAGCGGACCATGAGCAGTTCTTC	CASNPPGLADHEQFF
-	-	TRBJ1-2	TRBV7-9	TGTGCCAGCAGCTTACAGAGGAGCAGTTATGGCTACACCTTC	CASSLQRSSYGYTF
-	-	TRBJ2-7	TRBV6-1	TGTGCCAGCAGCCCCCCACAGGGGGGGTACGAGCAGTACTTC	CASSPPQGGYEQYF
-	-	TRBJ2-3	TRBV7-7	TGTGCTAGCAGCCCTGGGTCGTGGGGAGGCCCAGATACGCAGTATTTT	CASSPGSWGGPDTQYF
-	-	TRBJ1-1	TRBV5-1	TGCGCCAGCAGCCACGCCCCCGGGCCGCGGGACGGAGCTTTCTTT	CASSHAPGPRDGAFF
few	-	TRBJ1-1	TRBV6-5	TGTGCCAGCAGCATGAACACTGAAGCTTTCTTT	CASSMNTEAFF
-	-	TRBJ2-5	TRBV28	TGTGCCAGCAGTTCCTACGGGAGACCTAAAAAGACCCAGTACTTC	CASSSYGRPKKTQYF
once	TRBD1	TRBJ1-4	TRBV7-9	TGTGCCAGCAGCTTCCAGGACAGGGGAGACGAAAAACTGTTTTTT	CASSFQDRGDEKLFF
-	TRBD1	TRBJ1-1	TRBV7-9	TGTGCCAGCGATAGGGGGCCCACTGAAGCTTTCTTT	CASDRGPTEAFF
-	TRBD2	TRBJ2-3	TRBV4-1	TGCGCCAGCAGCCCCCCGCTAGCGGGAGGGCCAGGGCTGTATACGCAGTATTTT	CASSPPLAGGPGLYTQYF
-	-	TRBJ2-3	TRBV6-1	TGTGCCAGCAGTGAAAGTCTGCAGGTACTCACATTATTT	CASSESLQVLTLF
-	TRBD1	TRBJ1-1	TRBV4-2	TGTGCCAGCAGCCCGTTGACAGGGGCCTCGTTGAACACTGAAGCTTTCTTT	CASSPLTGASLNTEAFF
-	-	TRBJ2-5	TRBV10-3	TGTGCCATCTGGGGGGGGCAAGGAGAGACCCAGTACTTC	CAIWGGQGETQYF
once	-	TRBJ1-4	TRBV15	TGTGCCACGCGGGACGCTAATGAAAAACTGTTTTTT	CATRDANEKLFF
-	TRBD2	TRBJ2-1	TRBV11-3	TGTGCCAGCAGCTTAGGTGTTAGCGGGAGAGGGTCCTACAATGAGCAGTTCTTC	CASSLGVSGRGSYNEQFF
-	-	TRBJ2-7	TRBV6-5	TGTGCCAGCAGCTGGGGACAACCCTACGAGCAGTACTTC	CASSWGQPYEQYF
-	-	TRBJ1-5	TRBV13	TGTGCCAGCAGCCACAGGGTTAATCAGCCCCAGCATTTT	CASSHRVNQPQHF
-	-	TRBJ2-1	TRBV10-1	TGCGCCAGCAGTCAGAGACAGTACAATGAGCAGTTCTTC	CASSQRQYNEQFF
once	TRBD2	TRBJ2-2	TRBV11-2	TGTGCCAGCAGGAAAACCGGGACTAGCGGGACAGGGAACACCGGGGAGCTGTTTTTT	CASRKTGTSGTGNTGELFF
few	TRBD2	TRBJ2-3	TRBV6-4	TGTGCCAGCAGTCTTAGCGGGGGGGCAGATACGCAGTATTTT	CASSLSGGADTQYF
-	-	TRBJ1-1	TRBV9	TGTGCCAGCAGCGTAGCCGGGGGGGCCCCGGCGAACACTGAAGCTTTCTTT	CASSVAGGAPANTEAFF
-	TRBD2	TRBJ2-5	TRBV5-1	TGCGCCAGCAGCCTGCCGGGGGGGCGAGAGACCCAGTACTTC	CASSLPGGRETQYF
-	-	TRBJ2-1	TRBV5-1	TGCGCCAGCAGCCACAAGGAGGGCAGTTTCTTCTACAATGAGCAGTTCTTC	CASSHKEGSFFYNEQFF